Each of the 17 T cell receptor beta chains below was sequenced from the same sample in a study of blood T cell repertoires in COVID-19. Assay: immunoSEQ multiplex PCR; the TCRdb copy retains only in-frame clones and omits some. The sample shows 200,000 to 250,000 clones, approximately 85% of them seen only once. Sequencing used peripheral blood. The receptor set was obtained from a woman in her seventies with COVID-19, enrolled during active disease.

The gene calls are TRBV7-2 and TRBJ2-1; the match to TRBD2 covers 11 bases. Trimming cost V 7 bases and J 5 bases; bases outside gene matches: 10. The CDR3 is 16 residues long. Per germline, CDR1 SGHTA and CDR2 FQGNSA. Written as DNA, the CDR3 is TGTGCCAGCACGAACGGGGCTAGCGGGAGGAACAATGAGCAGTTCTTC. This sequence encodes CASTNGASGRNNEQFF. The full variable domain, in which reference TRBV7-2 and TRBJ2-1 provide the parts outside the CDR3, is GAGVSQSPSNKVTEKGKDVELRCDPISGHTALYWYRQSLGQGLEFLIYFQGNSAPDKSGLPSDRFSAERTGGSVSTLTIQRTQQEDSAVYLCASTNGASGRNNEQFFGPGTRLTVL.

In the case of this clone: This clone may be a read error of a much larger clone one base away. The same CDR3 is also encoded by other DNA sequences in this sample. The chain couples TRBV7-2 to TRBJ1-2; TRBD1 is a possible D gene (6 bases). Looked up from germline, CDR1 is SGHTA and CDR2 is FQGNSA. This CDR3 has 15 residues. The CDR3 sequence: CASTPATGFNYGYTF. The CDR3 DNA sequence: TGTGCCAGCACCCCCGCGACAGGTTTTAACTATGGCTACACTTTC.

The chain recombines TRBV5-8 with TRBJ2-7; the match to TRBD2 covers 10 bases. V dropped 3 bases and J dropped 2; count of bases not matched to a gene: 8. CDR1 SGHTS and CDR2 YDEGEE come from the germline V gene. The CDR3 is made up of 16 amino acids. The CDR3 reads CASSSPRTSGTYEQYF. In DNA, the CDR3 is TGTGCCAGCAGCTCCCCGCGAACTAGCGGGACCTACGAGCAGTACTTC. Looking up the rest from reference TRBV5-8 and TRBJ2-7 gives the full variable domain: EAGVTQSPTHLIKTRGQQATLRCSPISGHTSVYWYQQALGLGLQFLLWYDEGEERNRGNFPPRFSGRQFPNYSSELNVNALELEDSALYLCASSSPRTSGTYEQYFGPGTRLTVT.

The CDR3 sequence is CASSLRTSRYPNEQFF. For the CDR3, the DNA is TGTGCCAGCAGCCTAAGGACTAGCCGCTACCCCAATGAGCAGTTCTTC. The V and J genes are TRBV3-1 (or the pseudogene TRBV3-2) and TRBJ2-1; TRBD2 matches 8 bases. The CDR3 is 16 residues long. V lost 4 bases and J lost 6; bases outside the gene matches: 11. Germline-derived CDR1 and CDR2 are LGHDT and YNNKEL (reference sequence).

The rearrangement joins TRBV5-1 to TRBJ1-2; 8 bases agree with TRBD1. Germline V gives CDR1 SGHRS, CDR2 YFSETQ. The CDR3 is 14 amino acids. V shed 4 bases, J shed 9 bases, and the junction held 11 bases outside the gene matches. The CDR3 DNA reads as TGCGCCAGCAGCCCGGGACAGGCGCCAGGCAGCTACACCTTC. Its translation is CASSPGQAPGSYTF.

This clone was observed a single time. The J gene is TRBJ2-3, the V gene TRBV3-1 (or the pseudogene TRBV3-2), with a weak D call TRBD2 (6 bases). The CDR3 has 16 amino acids. Germline CDR1 is LGHDT and CDR2 is YNNKEL (reference sequence). Between the trimmed V and J ends, which lost 4 bases and 3 bases, there was a span of 17 bases. CDR3 sequence reads: CASSLNGGNGTDTQYF. The CDR3, as DNA: TGTGCCAGCAGCCTAAACGGGGGAAATGGTACAGATACGCAGTATTTT.

This chain links TRBV11-3 with TRBJ2-3; the match to TRBD2 covers 16 bases. With V trimmed by 5 bases and J by 2 bases, 7 bases remained unmatched. Germline V gives CDR1 SGHNT, CDR2 YENEEA. There are 18 residues in the CDR3. In DNA, the CDR3 is TGTGCCAGCAGCCTGGGACTAGCGGGGGGGCCTTACACAGATACGCAGTATTTT. It is translated as CASSLGLAGGPYTDTQYF.

V and J are TRBV10-3 and TRBJ2-5; the D is unclear. Trimming stripped 0 bases from V and 7 bases from J, with 9 bases between. The CDR3 runs to 13 residues. Germline loops: CDR1 ENHRY, CDR2 SYGVKD. CDR3 nucleotides: TGTGCCATCAGTGAGTCGGGCGCTGGGACCCAGTACTTC. It yields the protein CAISESGAGTQYF.

This chain links TRBV18 with TRBJ2-3; no reliable D call. CDR3 length: 14 amino acids. Looked up from germline, CDR1 is KGHSH and CDR2 is LQKENI. V was shortened by 2 bases and J by 3 bases, with 9 bases between the two germline ends. CDR3 residues: CASSPSRLTDTQYF. The CDR3 nucleotides are TGTGCCAGCTCACCAAGCAGGTTGACAGATACGCAGTATTTT.

CDR3 nucleotides: TGCGCCAGCAGCTCTAGCGCCACTTCTGAGCAGTTCTTC. Protein sequence: CASSSSATSEQFF. The rearrangement uses TRBV5-1 and TRBJ2-1; a possible D gene is TRBD2 (6 bases). This CDR3 is 13 amino acids long. V shed 3 bases and J shed 9 bases, with 13 bases lying between them. Germline V gene lookup returns CDR1 SGHRS and CDR2 YFSETQ.

V is TRBV7-3 and J is TRBJ2-2, with 10 bases identical to TRBD1. Trimming removed 5 bases from V and 4 bases from J; junction bases left unmatched: 16. Germline V CDR1 and CDR2: SGHTA, FQGTGA. The CDR3 contains 19 residues. CDR3: CASSPVPGTGARGTGELFF. The CDR3 nucleotides are TGTGCCAGCAGCCCCGTCCCCGGGACAGGGGCCCGAGGCACCGGGGAGCTGTTTTTT.

V and J are TRBV6-5 and TRBJ2-3; 10 bases match TRBD2. This CDR3 spans 16 amino acids. Germline CDR1 MNHEY, CDR2 SVGAGI. The V segment lost 0 bases and the J segment 6 bases; nucleotides outside the gene matches: 6. This CDR3 reads CASSYSSLAGVDTQYF. The DNA for the CDR3 is TGTGCCAGCAGTTACTCGTCCCTAGCGGGAGTGGATACGCAGTATTTT.

The J gene is TRBJ2-3, the V gene TRBV6-2 or TRBV6-3; no firm D call. Trimming shortened V by 6 bases and J by 0 bases, and 13 bases separated the two germline ends. This CDR3 has 15 residues. Germline CDR1 reads MNHEY; CDR2 reads SVGEGT. The CDR3 sequence is CASSTIPPSTDTQYF. CDR3 coding DNA: TGTGCCAGCAGCACTATTCCCCCTAGCACAGATACGCAGTATTTT.

This clone was observed a single time. The chain employs TRBV7-2 and TRBJ2-7; the match to TRBD2 covers 11 bases. Looked up from germline, CDR1 is SGHTA and CDR2 is FQGNSA. This CDR3 is built from 16 residues. V shed 5 bases, J shed 4 bases, and the junction held 10 bases outside the gene matches. The CDR3: CASSEIAGGPFYEQYF. In DNA form, the CDR3 reads TGTGCCAGCAGCGAGATAGCGGGAGGGCCATTTTACGAGCAGTACTTC.

The gene calls are TRBV19 and TRBJ2-7; TRBD1 matches at 9 bases. The CDR3 covers 16 residues. The J segment lost 1 base and the V segment lost 3 bases, leaving 7 bases of the junction unmatched. Germline V CDR1 and CDR2: LNHDA, SQIVND (reference sequence). The CDR3 DNA is TGTGCCAGTAGTATGTGGGGGACAGGGAATTCCTACGAGCAGTACTTC. Translated: CASSMWGTGNSYEQYF.

The chain carries TRBV19 and TRBJ1-5; D gene uncertain. V was shortened by 7 bases and J by 5 bases, with 9 bases between the two germline ends. The germline V gene has CDR1 LNHDA and CDR2 SQIVND (reference sequence). The CDR3 has 12 amino acids. CDR3 coding DNA: TGTGCCAGTAATGACGGAGATCAGCCCCAGCATTTT. This translates into CASNDGDQPQHF.

The V gene is TRBV27, the J gene TRBJ2-7; possible D gene TRBD1, 5 bases. CDR1 is MNHEY, CDR2 SMNVEV, per germline (reference sequence). V shed 4 bases and J shed 4 bases, with 17 bases lying between them. The CDR3 sequence is 15 residues long. The CDR3 sequence: CASSWAQGPLYEQYF. The CDR3, as DNA: TGTGCCAGCAGTTGGGCTCAGGGCCCTTTATACGAGCAGTACTTC.